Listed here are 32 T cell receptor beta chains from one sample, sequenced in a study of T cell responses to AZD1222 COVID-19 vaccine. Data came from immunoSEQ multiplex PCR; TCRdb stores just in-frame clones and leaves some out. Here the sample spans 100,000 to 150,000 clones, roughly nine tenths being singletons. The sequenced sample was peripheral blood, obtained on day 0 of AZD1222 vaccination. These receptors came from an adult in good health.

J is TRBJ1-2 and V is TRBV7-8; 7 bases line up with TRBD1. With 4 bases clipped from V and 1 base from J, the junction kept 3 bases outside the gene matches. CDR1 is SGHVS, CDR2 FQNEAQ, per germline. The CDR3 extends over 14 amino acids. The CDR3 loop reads CASSYRDSNYGYTF. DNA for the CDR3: TGTGCCAGCAGCTACCGGGACAGTAACTATGGCTACACCTTC.

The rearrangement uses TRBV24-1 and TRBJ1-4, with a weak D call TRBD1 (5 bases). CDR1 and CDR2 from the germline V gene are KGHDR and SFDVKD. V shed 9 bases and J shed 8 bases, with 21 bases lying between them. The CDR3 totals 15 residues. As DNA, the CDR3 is TGTGCCACCTCTCGAGGGACCCTTAGGGACGAAAAACTGTTTTTT. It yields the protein CATSRGTLRDEKLFF.

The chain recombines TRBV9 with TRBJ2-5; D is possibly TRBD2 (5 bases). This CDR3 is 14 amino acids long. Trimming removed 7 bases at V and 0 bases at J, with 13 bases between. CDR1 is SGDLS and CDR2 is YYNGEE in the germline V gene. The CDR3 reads CASGSGVHQETQYF. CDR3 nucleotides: TGTGCCAGCGGCAGCGGCGTCCACCAAGAGACCCAGTACTTC.

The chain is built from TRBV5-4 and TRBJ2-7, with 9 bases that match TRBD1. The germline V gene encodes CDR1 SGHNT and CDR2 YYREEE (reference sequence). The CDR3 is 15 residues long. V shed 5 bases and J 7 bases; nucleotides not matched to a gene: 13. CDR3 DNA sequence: TGTGCCAGCAGACTCGGACAGGGGACTGCGAGGGAGCAGTACTTC. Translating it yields CASRLGQGTAREQYF.

In DNA, the CDR3 is TGCAGCGTTGTCTCAGGAGCCGTATATGGCTACACCTTC. Translation: CSVVSGAVYGYTF. The chain employs TRBV29-1 and TRBJ1-2; D uncertain. Germline CDR1 and CDR2: SQVTM and ANQGSEA. Trimming shortened V by 4 bases and J by 5 bases, and 14 bases separated the two germline ends. There are 13 residues in the CDR3.

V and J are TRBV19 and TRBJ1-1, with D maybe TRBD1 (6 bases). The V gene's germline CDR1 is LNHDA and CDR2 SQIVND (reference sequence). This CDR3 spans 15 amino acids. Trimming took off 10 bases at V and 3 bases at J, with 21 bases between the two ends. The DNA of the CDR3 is TGTGCCACCCTCACGGGCAGGGGTGGGGACACTGAAGCTTTCTTT. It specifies CATLTGRGGDTEAFF.

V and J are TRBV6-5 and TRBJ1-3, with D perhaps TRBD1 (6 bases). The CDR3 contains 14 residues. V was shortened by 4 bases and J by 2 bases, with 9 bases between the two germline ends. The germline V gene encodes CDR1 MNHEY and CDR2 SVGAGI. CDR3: CASSFRQAGNTIYF. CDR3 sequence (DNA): TGTGCCAGCAGTTTCCGACAGGCTGGAAACACCATATATTTT.

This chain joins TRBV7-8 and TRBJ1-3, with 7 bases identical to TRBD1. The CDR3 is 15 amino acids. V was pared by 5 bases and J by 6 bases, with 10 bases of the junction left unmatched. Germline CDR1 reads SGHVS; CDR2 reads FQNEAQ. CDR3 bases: TGTGCCAGCAGCCCCCGACAGGGACCATCAAACACCATATATTTT. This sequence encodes CASSPRQGPSNTIYF.

CDR3 protein: CASSTLLAGGHNEQFF. CDR3 bases: TGTGCCAGCAGCACACTTCTAGCGGGGGGTCACAATGAGCAGTTCTTC. This chain connects TRBV2 to TRBJ2-1, with 11 bases lining up with TRBD2. This CDR3 spans 16 amino acids. Germline CDR1 and CDR2: SNHLY and FYNNEI. V was clipped by 6 bases and J by 5 bases; unmatched bases: 9.

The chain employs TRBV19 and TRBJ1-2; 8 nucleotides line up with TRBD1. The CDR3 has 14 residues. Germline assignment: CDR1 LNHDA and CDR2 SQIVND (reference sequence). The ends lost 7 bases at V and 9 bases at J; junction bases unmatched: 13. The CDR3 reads CASNCKDRVACYTF. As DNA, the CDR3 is TGTGCCAGTAATTGTAAGGACAGGGTGGCATGCTACACCTTC.

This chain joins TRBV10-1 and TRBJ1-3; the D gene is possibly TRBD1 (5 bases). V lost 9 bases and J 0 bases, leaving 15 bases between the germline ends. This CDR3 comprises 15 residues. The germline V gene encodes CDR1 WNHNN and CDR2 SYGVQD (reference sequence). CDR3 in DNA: TGCGCCAGACCCCTTCCGCAGGGCTCTGGAAACACCATATATTTT. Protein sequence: CARPLPQGSGNTIYF.

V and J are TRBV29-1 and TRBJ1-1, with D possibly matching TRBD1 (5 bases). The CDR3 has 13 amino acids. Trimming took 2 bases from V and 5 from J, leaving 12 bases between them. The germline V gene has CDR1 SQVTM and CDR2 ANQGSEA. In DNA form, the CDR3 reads TGCAGCGTTGAATCAGGGATGCGGACTGAAGCTTTCTTT. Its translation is CSVESGMRTEAFF.

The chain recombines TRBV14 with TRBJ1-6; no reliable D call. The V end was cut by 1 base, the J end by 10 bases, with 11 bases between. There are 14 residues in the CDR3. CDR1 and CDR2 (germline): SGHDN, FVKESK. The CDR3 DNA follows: TGTGCCAGCAGCCAAGTTGGGGTAAGGTCACCCCTCCACTTT. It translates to CASSQVGVRSPLHF. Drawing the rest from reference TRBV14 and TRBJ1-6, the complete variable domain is EAGVTQFPSHSVIEKGQTVTLRCDPISGHDNLYWYRRVMGKEIKFLLHFVKESKQDESGMPNNRFLAERTGGTYSTLKVQPAELEDSGVYFCASSQVGVRSPLHFGNGTRLTVT.

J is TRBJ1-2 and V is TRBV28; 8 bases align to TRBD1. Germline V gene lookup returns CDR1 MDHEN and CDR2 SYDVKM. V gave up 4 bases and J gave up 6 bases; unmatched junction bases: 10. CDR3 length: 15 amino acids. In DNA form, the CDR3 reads TGTGCCAGCAGTTCTTCCCAGACAGGGGTCGATGGCTACACCTTC. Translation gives CASSSSQTGVDGYTF.

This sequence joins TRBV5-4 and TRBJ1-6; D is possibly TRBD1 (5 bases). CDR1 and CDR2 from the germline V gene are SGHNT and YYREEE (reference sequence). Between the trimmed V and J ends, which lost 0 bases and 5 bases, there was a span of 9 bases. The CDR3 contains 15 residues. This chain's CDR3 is CASSLAPGDNSPLHF. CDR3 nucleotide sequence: TGTGCCAGCAGCTTGGCACCGGGGGATAATTCACCCCTCCACTTT.

The CDR3 nucleotides are TGTGCCAGCAGCGTAGAGTTAGGTACCGCTTTCTTT. As protein: CASSVELGTAFF. J is TRBJ1-1 and V is TRBV9; D remains ambiguous. The CDR3 consists of 12 residues. Per germline, CDR1 SGDLS and CDR2 YYNGEE. V lost 0 bases to trimming and J lost 11 bases, with 11 bases between them. Complete variable domain (other parts from reference TRBV9 and TRBJ1-1): DSGVTQTPKHLITATGQRVTLRCSPRSGDLSVYWYQQSLDQGLQFLIQYYNGEERAKGNILERFSAQQFPDLHSELNLSSLELGDSALYFCASSVELGTAFFGQGTRLTVV.

CDR3 DNA: TGTGCCAGCAGCTCAAGGCCGGGAATCAGGAACTATGGCTACACCTTC. Amino acids: CASSSRPGIRNYGYTF. The chain uses TRBV7-8 and TRBJ1-2; no firm D call. The V end was cut by 4 bases, the J end by 2 bases, with 17 bases between. Germline CDR1 is SGHVS and CDR2 is FQNEAQ. The CDR3 spans 16 residues. Full variable domain (missing parts from reference TRBV7-8 and TRBJ1-2): GAGVSQSPRYKVAKRGQDVALRCDPISGHVSLFWYQQALGQGPEFLTYFQNEAQLDKSGLPSDRFFAERPEGSVSTLKIQRTQQEDSAVYLCASSSRPGIRNYGYTFGSGTRLTVV.

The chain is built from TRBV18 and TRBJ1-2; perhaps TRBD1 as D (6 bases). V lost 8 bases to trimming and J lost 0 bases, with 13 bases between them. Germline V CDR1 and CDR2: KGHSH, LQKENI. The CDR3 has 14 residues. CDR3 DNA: TGTGCCAGCGTCGGACAGCGAGCTAACTATGGCTACACCTTC. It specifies CASVGQRANYGYTF.

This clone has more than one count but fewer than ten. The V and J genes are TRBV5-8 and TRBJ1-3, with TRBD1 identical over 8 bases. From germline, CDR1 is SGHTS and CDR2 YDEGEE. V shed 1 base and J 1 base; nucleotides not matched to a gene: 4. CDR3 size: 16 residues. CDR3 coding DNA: TGTGCCAGCAGCTTGCTCCAGGGGGCTTCTGGAAACACCATATATTTT. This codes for CASSLLQGASGNTIYF. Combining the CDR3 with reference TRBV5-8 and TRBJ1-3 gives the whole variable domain EAGVTQSPTHLIKTRGQQATLRCSPISGHTSVYWYQQALGLGLQFLLWYDEGEERNRGNFPPRFSGRQFPNYSSELNVNALELEDSALYLCASSLLQGASGNTIYFGEGSWLTVV.

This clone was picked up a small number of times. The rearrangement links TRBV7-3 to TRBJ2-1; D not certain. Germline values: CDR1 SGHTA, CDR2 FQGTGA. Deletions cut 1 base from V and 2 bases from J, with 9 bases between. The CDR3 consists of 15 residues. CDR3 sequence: CASSLNKYPYNEQFF. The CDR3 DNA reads TGTGCCAGCAGCTTAAACAAGTACCCCTACAATGAGCAGTTCTTC.

The CDR3 nucleotides are TGCGCCAGCAGCCAAGGGGGAGGCAGGGCCCTAGTTTTTTCACCCCTCCACTTT. It encodes CASSQGGGRALVFSPLHF. The rearrangement uses TRBV4-1 and TRBJ1-6; D might be TRBD1 (5 bases). This CDR3 has 18 residues. V was shortened by 1 base and J by 9 bases, with 22 bases between the two germline ends. CDR1 and CDR2 from the germline V gene are MGHRA and YSYEKL.

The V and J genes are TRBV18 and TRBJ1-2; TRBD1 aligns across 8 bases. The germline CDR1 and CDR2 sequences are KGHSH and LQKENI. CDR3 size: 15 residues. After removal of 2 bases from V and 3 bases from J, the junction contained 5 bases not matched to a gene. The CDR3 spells CASSPNSGGDYGYTF. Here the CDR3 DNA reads TGTGCCAGCTCACCAAATTCAGGGGGCGACTATGGCTACACCTTC.

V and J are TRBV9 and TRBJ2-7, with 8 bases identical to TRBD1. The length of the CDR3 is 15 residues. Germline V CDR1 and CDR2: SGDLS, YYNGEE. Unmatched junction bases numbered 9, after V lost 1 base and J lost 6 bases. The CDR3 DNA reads TGTGCCAGCAGCGTACGAAGTCAGGGGGCAGCCGAGCAGTACTTC. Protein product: CASSVRSQGAAEQYF.

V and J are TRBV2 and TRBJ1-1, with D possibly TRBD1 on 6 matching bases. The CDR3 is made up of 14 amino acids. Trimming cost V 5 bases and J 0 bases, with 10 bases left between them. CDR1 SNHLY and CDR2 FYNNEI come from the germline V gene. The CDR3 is CASSKDRMNTEAFF. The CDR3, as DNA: TGTGCCAGCAGTAAGGACAGAATGAACACTGAAGCTTTCTTT.

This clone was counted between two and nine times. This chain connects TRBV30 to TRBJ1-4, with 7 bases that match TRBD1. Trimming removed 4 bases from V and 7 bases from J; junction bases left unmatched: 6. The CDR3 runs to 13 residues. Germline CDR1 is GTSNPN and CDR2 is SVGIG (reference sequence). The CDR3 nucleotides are TGTGCCTGGACACAGGGGTGGAGTGAAAAACTGTTTTTT. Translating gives CAWTQGWSEKLFF.

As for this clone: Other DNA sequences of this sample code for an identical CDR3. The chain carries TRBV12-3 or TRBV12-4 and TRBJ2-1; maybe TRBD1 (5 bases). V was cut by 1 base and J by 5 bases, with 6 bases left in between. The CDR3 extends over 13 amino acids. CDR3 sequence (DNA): TGTGCCAGCAGTTTAGGACAGAACAATGAGCAGTTCTTC. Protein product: CASSLGQNNEQFF.

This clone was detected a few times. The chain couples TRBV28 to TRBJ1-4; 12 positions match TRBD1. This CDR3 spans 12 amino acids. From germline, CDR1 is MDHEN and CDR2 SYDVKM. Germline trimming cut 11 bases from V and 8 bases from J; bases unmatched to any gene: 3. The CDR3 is CAGGTGGEKLFF. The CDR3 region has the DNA TGTGCCGGGGGGACAGGGGGCGAAAAACTGTTTTTT.

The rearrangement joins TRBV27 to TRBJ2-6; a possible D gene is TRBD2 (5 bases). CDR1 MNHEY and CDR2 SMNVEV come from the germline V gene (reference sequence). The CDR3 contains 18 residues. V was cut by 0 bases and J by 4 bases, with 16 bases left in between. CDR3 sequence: CASSLSFRGSGGANVLTF. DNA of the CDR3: TGTGCCAGCAGTTTATCCTTCCGAGGGTCGGGGGGGGCCAACGTCCTGACTTTC.

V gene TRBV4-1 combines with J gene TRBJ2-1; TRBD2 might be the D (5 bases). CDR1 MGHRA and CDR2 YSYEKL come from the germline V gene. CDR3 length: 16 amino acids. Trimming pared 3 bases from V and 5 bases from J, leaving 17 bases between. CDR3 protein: CASSQASQPWNNEQFF. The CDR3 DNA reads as TGCGCCAGCAGCCAGGCTAGCCAACCGTGGAACAATGAGCAGTTCTTC.

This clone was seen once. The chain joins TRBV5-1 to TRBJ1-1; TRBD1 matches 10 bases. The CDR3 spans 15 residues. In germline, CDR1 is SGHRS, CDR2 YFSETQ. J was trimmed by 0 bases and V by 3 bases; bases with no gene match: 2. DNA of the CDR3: TGCGCCAGCAGCTCGGACAGGGGGGTGAACACTGAAGCTTTCTTT. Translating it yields CASSSDRGVNTEAFF. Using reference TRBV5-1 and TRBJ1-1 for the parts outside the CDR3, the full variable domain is KAGVTQTPRYLIKTRGQQVTLSCSPISGHRSVSWYQQTPGQGLQFLFEYFSETQRNKGNFPGRFSGRQFSNSRSEMNVSTLELGDSALYLCASSSDRGVNTEAFFGQGTRLTVV.

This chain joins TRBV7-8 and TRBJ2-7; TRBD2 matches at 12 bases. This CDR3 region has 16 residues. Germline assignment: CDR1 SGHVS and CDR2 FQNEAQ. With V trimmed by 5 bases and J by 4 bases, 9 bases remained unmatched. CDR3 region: CASSPGLAGLRYEQYF. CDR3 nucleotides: TGTGCCAGCAGCCCCGGACTAGCGGGGTTGAGGTACGAGCAGTACTTC.

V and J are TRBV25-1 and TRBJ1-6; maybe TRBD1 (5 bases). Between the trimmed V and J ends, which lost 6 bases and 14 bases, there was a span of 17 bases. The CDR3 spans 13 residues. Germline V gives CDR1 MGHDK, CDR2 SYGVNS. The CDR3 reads CASSPGGGWTLHF. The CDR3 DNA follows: TGTGCCAGCAGCCCCGGGGGGGGGTGGACCCTCCACTTT.